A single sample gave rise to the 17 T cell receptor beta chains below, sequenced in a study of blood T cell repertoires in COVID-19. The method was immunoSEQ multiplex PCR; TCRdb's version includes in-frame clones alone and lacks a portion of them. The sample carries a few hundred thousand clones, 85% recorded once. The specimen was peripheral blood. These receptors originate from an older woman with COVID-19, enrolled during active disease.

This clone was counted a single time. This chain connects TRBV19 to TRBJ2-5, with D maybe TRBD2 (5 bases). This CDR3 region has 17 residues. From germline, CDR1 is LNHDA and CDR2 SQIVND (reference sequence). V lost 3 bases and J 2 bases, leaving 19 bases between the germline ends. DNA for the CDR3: TGTGCCAGTAGTATGGGGTACGGGGATGCCCAACAAGAGACCCAGTACTTC. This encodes CASSMGYGDAQQETQYF.

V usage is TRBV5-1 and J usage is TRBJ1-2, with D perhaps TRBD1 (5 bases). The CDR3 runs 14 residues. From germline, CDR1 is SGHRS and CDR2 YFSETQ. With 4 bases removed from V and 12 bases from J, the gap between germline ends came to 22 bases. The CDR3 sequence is CASSRGYRDGGDTF. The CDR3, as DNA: TGCGCCAGCAGCCGGGGCTACCGGGACGGGGGGGACACCTTC.

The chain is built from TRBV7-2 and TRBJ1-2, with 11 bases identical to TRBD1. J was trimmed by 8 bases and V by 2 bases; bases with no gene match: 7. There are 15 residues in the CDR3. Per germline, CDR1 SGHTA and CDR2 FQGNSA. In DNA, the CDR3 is TGTGCCAGCAGCTTAAGGACAGGGGGCTTGTTGGGCTACACCTTC. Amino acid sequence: CASSLRTGGLLGYTF.

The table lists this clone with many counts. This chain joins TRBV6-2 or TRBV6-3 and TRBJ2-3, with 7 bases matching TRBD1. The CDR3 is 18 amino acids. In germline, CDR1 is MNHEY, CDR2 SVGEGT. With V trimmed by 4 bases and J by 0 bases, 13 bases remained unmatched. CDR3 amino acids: CASSSLTNRGPSTDTQYF. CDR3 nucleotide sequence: TGTGCCAGCAGTTCACTCACTAACAGGGGCCCGAGCACAGATACGCAGTATTTT.

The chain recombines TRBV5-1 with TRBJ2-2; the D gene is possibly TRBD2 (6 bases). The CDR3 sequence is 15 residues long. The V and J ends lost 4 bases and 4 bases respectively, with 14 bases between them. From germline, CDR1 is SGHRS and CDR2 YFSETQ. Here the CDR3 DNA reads TGCGCCAGCAGCGTCAGCCCCGGGGGCACCGGGGAGCTGTTTTTT. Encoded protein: CASSVSPGGTGELFF.

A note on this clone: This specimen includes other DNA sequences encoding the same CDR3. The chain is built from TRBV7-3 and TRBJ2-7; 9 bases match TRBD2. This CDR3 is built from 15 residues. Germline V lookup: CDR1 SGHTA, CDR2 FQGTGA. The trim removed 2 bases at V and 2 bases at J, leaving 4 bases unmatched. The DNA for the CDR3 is TGTGCCAGCAGCTTAGGGCTAGCGGGGCCCTACGAGCAGTACTTC. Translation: CASSLGLAGPYEQYF.

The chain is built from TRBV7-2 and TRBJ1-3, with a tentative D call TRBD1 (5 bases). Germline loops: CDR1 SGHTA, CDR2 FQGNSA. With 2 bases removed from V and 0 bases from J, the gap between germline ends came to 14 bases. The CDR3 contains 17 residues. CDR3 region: CASSLRQSSYSGNTIYF. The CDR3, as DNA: TGTGCCAGCAGCTTAAGACAGTCCAGTTACTCTGGAAACACCATATATTTT.

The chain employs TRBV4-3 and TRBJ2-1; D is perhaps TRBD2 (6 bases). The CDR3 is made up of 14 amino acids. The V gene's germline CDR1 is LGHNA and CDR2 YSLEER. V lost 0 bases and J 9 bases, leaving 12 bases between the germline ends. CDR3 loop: CASSQEGGVGEQFF. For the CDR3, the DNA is TGCGCCAGCAGCCAAGAAGGAGGGGTGGGTGAGCAGTTCTTC.

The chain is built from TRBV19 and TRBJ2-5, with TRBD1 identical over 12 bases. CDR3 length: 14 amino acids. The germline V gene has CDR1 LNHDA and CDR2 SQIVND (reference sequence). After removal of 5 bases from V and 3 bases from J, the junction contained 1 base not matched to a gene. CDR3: CASSGTGGEETQYF. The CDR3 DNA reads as TGTGCCAGTAGTGGGACAGGGGGCGAAGAGACCCAGTACTTC.

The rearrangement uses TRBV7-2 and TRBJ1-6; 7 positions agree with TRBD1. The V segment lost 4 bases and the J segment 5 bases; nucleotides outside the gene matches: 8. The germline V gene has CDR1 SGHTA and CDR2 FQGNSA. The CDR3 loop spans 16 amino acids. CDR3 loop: CASSSVGTANNSPLHF. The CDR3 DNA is TGTGCCAGCAGCTCCGTAGGGACAGCGAATAATTCACCCCTCCACTTT.

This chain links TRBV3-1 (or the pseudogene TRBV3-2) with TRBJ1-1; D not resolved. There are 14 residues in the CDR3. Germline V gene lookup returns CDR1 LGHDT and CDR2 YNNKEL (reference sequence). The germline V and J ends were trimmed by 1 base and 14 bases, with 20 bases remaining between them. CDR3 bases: TGTGCCAGCAGCCAAGTTGCTGGGCAATCCTCTCACTTCTTT. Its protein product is CASSQVAGQSSHFF.

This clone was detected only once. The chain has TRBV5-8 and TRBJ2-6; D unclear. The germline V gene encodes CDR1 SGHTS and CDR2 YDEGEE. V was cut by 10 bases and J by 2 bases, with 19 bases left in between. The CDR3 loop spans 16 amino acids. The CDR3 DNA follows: TGTGCCTACTCCTCCGGAGAGCGCGCTGGGGCCAACGTCCTGACTTTC. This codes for CAYSSGERAGANVLTF.

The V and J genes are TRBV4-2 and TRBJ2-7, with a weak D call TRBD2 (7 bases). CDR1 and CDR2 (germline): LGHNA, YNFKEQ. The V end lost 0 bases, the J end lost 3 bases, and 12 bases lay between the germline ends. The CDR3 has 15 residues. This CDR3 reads CASSQDGGGLYEQYF. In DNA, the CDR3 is TGTGCCAGCAGCCAAGATGGGGGGGGGCTCTACGAGCAGTACTTC.

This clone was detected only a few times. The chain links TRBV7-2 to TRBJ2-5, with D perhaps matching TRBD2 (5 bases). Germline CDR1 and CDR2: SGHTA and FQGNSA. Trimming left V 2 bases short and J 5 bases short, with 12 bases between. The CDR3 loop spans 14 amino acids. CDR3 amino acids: CASSLPGGRETQYF. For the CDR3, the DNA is TGTGCCAGCAGCTTACCCGGAGGAAGGGAGACCCAGTACTTC.

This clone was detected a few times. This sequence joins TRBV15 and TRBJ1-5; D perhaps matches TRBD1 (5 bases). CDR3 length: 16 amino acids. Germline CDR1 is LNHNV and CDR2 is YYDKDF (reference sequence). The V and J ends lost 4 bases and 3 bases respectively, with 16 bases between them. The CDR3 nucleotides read TGTGCCACCAGCAAGGACACACATAACCCCAATCAGCCCCAGCATTTT. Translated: CATSKDTHNPNQPQHF.

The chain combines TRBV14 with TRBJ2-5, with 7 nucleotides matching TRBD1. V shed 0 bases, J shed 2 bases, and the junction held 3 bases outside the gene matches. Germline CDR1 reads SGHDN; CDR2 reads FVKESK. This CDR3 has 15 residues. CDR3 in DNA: TGTGCCAGCAGCCAAGATCGGACAGGACAAGAGACCCAGTACTTC. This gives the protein CASSQDRTGQETQYF.

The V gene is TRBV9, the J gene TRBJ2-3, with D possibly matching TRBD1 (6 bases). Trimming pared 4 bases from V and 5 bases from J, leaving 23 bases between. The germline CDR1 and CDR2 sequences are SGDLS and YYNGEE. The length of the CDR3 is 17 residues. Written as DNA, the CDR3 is TGTGCCAGCAGCCCAACGGTAGGGGGAATTCGGATAGATACGCAGTATTTT. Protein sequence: CASSPTVGGIRIDTQYF.